Listed below are T cell receptor beta chains from one sample, sequenced in a study of blood T cell repertoires in COVID-19. TCRdb's table, derived via immunoSEQ multiplex PCR, lists solely in-frame clones and lacks some. Among over 60,000 clones, 82% were seen once, and the ten largest hold around 20%. Source material: peripheral blood. The receptors were sampled from a human donor in a cohort sampled during active COVID-19. Both conserved end residues are part of each CDR3. The D gene is left open where the match is weak. Expanded clones get a size class; other rows say once, few or many, or leave the size out.

>TRBV7-2|TRBJ2-7|.|.
TGTGCCAGCAGCTTAGATGAGACCTACGAGCAGTACTTC
CASSLDETYEQYF
>TRBV30|TRBJ2-2|.|.
TGTGCCTTCAGGGTCGCGAACACCGGGGAGCTGTTTTTT
CAFRVANTGELFF
>TRBV5-4|TRBJ1-1|TRBD1|.
TGTGCCAGCAGCTTGGAGGGGGCCAGGAACACTGAAGCTTTCTTT
CASSLEGARNTEAFF
>TRBV2|TRBJ2-3|TRBD1|.
TGTGCCAGCATGGGGACAGGGGTTACAGATACGCAGTATTTT
CASMGTGVTDTQYF
>TRBV11-2|TRBJ2-7|TRBD1|.
TGTGCCAGCAGCAAAGGGGGCGGAGGGACAGGGCCCTACGAGCAGTACTTC
CASSKGGGGTGPYEQYF
>TRBV2|TRBJ1-5|TRBD1|.
TGTGCCAGCAGTGAGGACAGGGCTGGCAATCAGCCCCAGCATTTT
CASSEDRAGNQPQHF
>TRBV11-3|TRBJ2-2|TRBD2|.
TGTGCCAGCAGCCCCGGACTAGCGGGGGGGCCAGGCGGGGAGCTGTTTTTT
CASSPGLAGGPGGELFF
>TRBV18|TRBJ2-5|.|.
TGTGCCAGCTCACCAGTTGGGCAGGATAACCAAGAGACCCAGTACTTC
CASSPVGQDNQETQYF
>TRBV18|TRBJ1-2|.|many
TGTGCCAGCTCACCGTCCGTCGCGTACTATGGCTACACCTTC
CASSPSVAYYGYTF
>TRBV30|TRBJ1-5|.|few
TGTGCCTGGAGTGGACAGTCAGATCAGCCCCAGCATTTT
CAWSGQSDQPQHF
>TRBV5-6|TRBJ1-1|.|.
TGTGCCAGCAGCCCAGGGACAACTAACACTGAAGCTTTCTTT
CASSPGTTNTEAFF
>TRBV14|TRBJ1-1|.|.
TGTGCCAGCAGCCAACAGGGGAACACTGAAGCTTTCTTT
CASSQQGNTEAFF
>TRBV29-1|TRBJ1-1|.|.
TGCAGCGCGCCAATGCTATCCGGTGAAGCTTTCTTT
CSAPMLSGEAFF
>TRBV7-8|TRBJ2-7|.|.
TGTGCCAGCAGCTTAGGCGCATCGTACGAGCAGTACTTC
CASSLGASYEQYF
>TRBV15|TRBJ1-3|.|.
TGTGCCACCAGCCCTACGGGTCGCTCTGGAAACACCATATATTTT
CATSPTGRSGNTIYF
>TRBV7-2|TRBJ2-1|TRBD1|once
TGTGCCAGCAGCTTGGACAGGGGGCTCGGGGAGCAGTTCTTC
CASSLDRGLGEQFF
>TRBV6-5|TRBJ2-7|TRBD2|.
TGTGCCAGCGGGGGGGGGTTCTACGAGCAGTACTTC
CASGGGFYEQYF
>TRBV15|TRBJ1-6|TRBD1|.
TGTGCCACCAGCAGGACAGGGGGAAATTCACCCCTCCACTTT
CATSRTGGNSPLHF
>TRBV5-4|TRBJ2-7|TRBD2|.
TGTGCCAGCAGCCGCGTTTCAACTAGCGGGGAGACATACGAGCAGTACTTC
CASSRVSTSGETYEQYF
>TRBV5-4|TRBJ2-7|.|few
TGTGCCAGCAGCTTGGGGCAGGGCTTCCTACCATCCTACGAGCAGTACTTC
CASSLGQGFLPSYEQYF
>TRBV5-1|TRBJ2-5|TRBD1|.
TGCGCCAGCAGCGGACAGGGGGCGTGGGAGACCCAGTACTTC
CASSGQGAWETQYF
>TRBV7-9|TRBJ2-7|.|.
TGTGCCAGCAGCTTATCAGGGGCGGTCACTGAAGAGCAGTACTTC
CASSLSGAVTEEQYF
>TRBV5-1|TRBJ1-5|.|.
TGCGCCAGCAGCAGCGGGACCCTAGATCAGCCCCAGCATTTT
CASSSGTLDQPQHF
>TRBV6-5|TRBJ1-1|.|.
TGTGCCAGCAGTTCAGGGAACACTGAAGCTTTCTTT
CASSSGNTEAFF
>TRBV5-1|TRBJ1-1|TRBD1|.
TGCGCCAGCAGCTTGGTGCAGGGGGACACTGAAGCTTTCTTT
CASSLVQGDTEAFF
>TRBV11-2|TRBJ1-1|.|.
TGTGCCAGCAGTCCCTTGGGGGGTGATGAGGCTTTCTTT
CASSPLGGDEAFF
>TRBV7-9|TRBJ2-7|.|.
TGTGCCAGCAGCTCCATGGCCCGGGAAATCTCCTACGAGCAGTACTTC
CASSSMAREISYEQYF
>TRBV11-1|TRBJ2-7|.|.
TGTGCCAGCAGCTTAGGCGGGCCTGGGCCGGCGCGGTACTTC
CASSLGGPGPARYF
>TRBV30|TRBJ2-5|TRBD2|.
TGTGCCGGAAGGGTTTCGGGGGGAGAGACCCAGTACTTC
CAGRVSGGETQYF
>TRBV14|TRBJ2-7|.|.
TGTGCCAGCAGCCAAGGAACAGGGTTATACTACGAGCAGTACTTC
CASSQGTGLYYEQYF
>TRBV10-3|TRBJ2-5|TRBD1|.
TGTGCCATCAGTGATGGGGGACAGGCCCAAGAGACCCAGTACTTC
CAISDGGQAQETQYF